These T cell receptor beta chains were read from a single sample in a study of CXCR3-negative and CXCR3-positive naive CD8 T cells. TCRdb reprocessed the 5' RACE reads, with one entry per CDR3 protein and no DNA. Seen in this sample are 140,000 to 150,000 distinct CDR3 sequences; the ten most common clones hold 0.25% to 0.3%. The sequenced material came from naive CXCR3+ CD8+ T cells from blood. These receptors all come from a human donor in good health. Some clones in this sample may be carry-over from other donors' samples. Both conserved end residues are part of each CDR3.

V	J	CDR3
TRBV30	TRBJ1-1	CAWTFDRGTEAFF
TRBV3-1	TRBJ2-3	CASSQDRLAADTQYF
TRBV29-1	TRBJ2-7	CSVEGTGRSYEQYF
TRBV6-6	TRBJ1-1	CASSQLTEAFF
TRBV14	TRBJ2-1	CASSQGKAGGPKGNEQFF
TRBV27	TRBJ1-1	CASIGLPNTEAFF
TRBV12-3/TRBV12-4	TRBJ2-1	CASSLSGRSYNEQFF
TRBV29-1	TRBJ1-1	CSVRTGGLTEAFF
TRBV6-5	TRBJ2-5	CASSYSRYLETQYF
TRBV10-3	TRBJ2-1	CAISVGTNNNEQFF
TRBV29-1	TRBJ1-4	CSGQSWEEKLFF
TRBV5-1	TRBJ2-7	CASRPAGSYEQYF
TRBV28	TRBJ2-1	CASSFRGLDEQFF
TRBV5-5	TRBJ2-6	CASSSVAGDSGANVLTF
TRBV29-1	TRBJ2-1	CSVYVQGQGPMLNYNEQFF
TRBV7-6	TRBJ2-7	CASSSSQGIDYEQYF
TRBV6-2/TRBV6-3	TRBJ2-1	CASSYGPGGYNEQFF
TRBV12-3/TRBV12-4	TRBJ1-1	CASWDGLGTEAFF
TRBV29-1	TRBJ2-7	CSVEDRRDEQYF
TRBV3-1	TRBJ2-7	CASTQGLAASYEQYF
TRBV7-9	TRBJ2-1	CASSGTRVNAEQFF
TRBV5-5	TRBJ2-7	CASSGGQYISYEQYF
TRBV7-9	TRBJ1-4	CASSAAVGDRNEKLFF
TRBV10-1	TRBJ2-1	CASSDQTSGRRNEQFF
TRBV4-1	TRBJ2-7	CASSQDHTGYYEQYF
TRBV6-2/TRBV6-3	TRBJ2-5	CASSNQGAPQETQYF
TRBV5-1	TRBJ2-7	CASSSLPGQSYEQYF
TRBV4-3	TRBJ1-5	CASSQGRYSNQPQHF
TRBV5-5	TRBJ2-7	CASSWGQGADEQYF
TRBV5-1	TRBJ2-1	CAISEGNEQFF
TRBV5-1	TRBJ2-7	CASSFQGISYEQYF
TRBV27	TRBJ1-5	CASSLRPGNSNQPQHF
TRBV12-3/TRBV12-4	TRBJ1-2	CVSIQTGVYGYTF
TRBV10-3	TRBJ2-1	CAIGGSAGGGNEQFF
TRBV12-5	TRBJ2-4	CPSVGDRTLAKNIQYF
TRBV11-2	TRBJ2-1	CASSYQGSKFF
TRBV28	TRBJ2-5	CASSGPDRVPETQYF
TRBV7-6	TRBJ2-5	CASEGLAGVGETQYF
TRBV14	TRBJ2-5	CASSPGTSGRESQETQYF
TRBV19	TRBJ2-1	CASSILAPAYNEQFF